This T cell receptor beta chain was identified during a study of T cell responses to AZD1222 COVID-19 vaccine. Study context: It was second doses at about 4 or about 12 weeks that were pooled.

Germline V gives CDR1 LGHDT, CDR2 YNNKEL (reference sequence). The CDR3 extends over 18 amino acids. V dropped 0 bases and J dropped 2 bases, with 17 bases sitting between them. The protocol was immunoSEQ multiplex PCR, while the TCRdb copy is restricted to in-frame clones and leaves out a portion. This table has about 150,000 clones, 94% appearing once. The receptor was isolated from an adult in good health. Material: peripheral blood, obtained on day 0 of AZD1222 vaccination. This chain uses TRBV3-1 (or the pseudogene TRBV3-2) with TRBJ1-3; tentatively, D is TRBD1 (6 bases). The chain's CDR3 is CASSQDPDSPATGNTIYF. CDR3 nucleotides: TGTGCCAGCAGCCAAGACCCGGACAGCCCCGCGACTGGAAACACCATATATTTT.